The 5 T cell receptor beta chains below all came from one sample that was sequenced in a study of T cells expressing NK-cell markers. TCRdb re-called the 5' RACE reads; one entry per CDR3 protein, DNA not given. The sample is made up of some 110,000 distinct CDR3 sequences, and the top ten hold around a sixth of it. The specimen was blood T cells: a sorted CD56 or NKG2C T cell subset, CD4+ or CD8+ T cells, or bulk PBMC T cells (not recorded which). All receptors derive from a woman aged 18-69 years in good health.

The V and J genes are TRBV28 and TRBJ1-1; lacking DNA, the TRBD1 call made by TCRdb goes unchecked. The CDR3 length is 11 residues. CDR1 is MDHEN, CDR2 SYDVKM, per germline. CDR3 region: CASSPQEGAFF. Complete variable domain (other parts from reference TRBV28 and TRBJ1-1): DVKVTQSSRYLVKRTGEKVFLECVQDMDHENMFWYRQDPGLGLRLIYFSYDVKMKEKGDIPEGYSVSREKKERFSLILESASTNQTSMYLCASSPQEGAFFGQGTRLTVV.

V and J are TRBV12-3 or TRBV12-4 and TRBJ2-5; TCRdb reports TRBD2, a call that lacks DNA to check it against. The CDR3 sequence is 16 residues long. CDR3: CASSFLAGGPVETQYF.

This rearrangement joins TRBV12-3 or TRBV12-4 to TRBJ2-1; TCRdb calls TRBD2, which cannot be checked without DNA. CDR3 size: 15 residues. The CDR3 sequence is CASSVTSGLYNEQFF.

This chain links TRBV7-9 with TRBJ2-5; TCRdb indicates TRBD1, and absent DNA this call remains unverified. The CDR3 loop spans 16 amino acids. The germline CDR1 and CDR2 sequences are SEHNR and FQNEAQ (reference sequence). CDR3 sequence: CASSSRDRGTQETQYF.

This chain links TRBV12-3 or TRBV12-4 with TRBJ2-2. The CDR3 totals 14 residues. CDR3 loop: CASSRLGNTGELFF.